Listed here are 8 T cell receptor beta chains from one sample, sequenced in a study of Ad26.COV2.S vaccination and SARS-CoV-2 variants. Some clones are missing from TCRdb's copy, which holds only in-frame ones; the method was immunoSEQ multiplex PCR. The sample shows about 480,000 clones, approximately 90% of them seen only once. Stated treatment: about 20 received Ad26.COV2.S at low or high dose, single or two shots; a few received placebo; per-sample allocation not given. Sample collection was performed on day 63 after the first vaccine or placebo injection. Sequencing used peripheral blood, obtained in a trial of Ad26.COV2.S vaccine versus placebo. Every receptor here comes from a person aged 18-60 years who received the Ad26.COV2.S COVID-19 vaccine or a placebo.

This clone was seen only once. Other nucleotide sequences in the sample specify the same CDR3. The chain employs TRBV7-2 and TRBJ2-3, with 9 bases aligning to TRBD2. Per germline, CDR1 SGHTA and CDR2 FQGNSA. This CDR3 has 14 residues. Germline trimming cut 5 bases from V and 4 bases from J; bases unmatched to any gene: 4. CDR3 nucleotides: TGTGCCAGCAGCATTCTAGCGGGACCAGATACGCAGTATTTT. It translates to CASSILAGPDTQYF.

This clone was seen a handful of times. The rearrangement links TRBV4-2 to TRBJ1-1, with D perhaps matching TRBD1 (5 bases). Germline V gene lookup returns CDR1 LGHNA and CDR2 YNFKEQ. Trimming shortened V by 2 bases and J by 0 bases, and 7 bases separated the two germline ends. The CDR3 loop spans 14 amino acids. As DNA, the CDR3 is TGTGCCAGCAGCCAACAGGGAATGAACACTGAAGCTTTCTTT. Translated: CASSQQGMNTEAFF.

The chain recombines TRBV5-5 with TRBJ2-7, with D unclear. Trimming removed 2 bases at V and 4 bases at J, with 7 bases between. CDR1 and CDR2 from the germline V gene are SGHKS and YYEKEE (reference sequence). The CDR3 contains 12 residues. The CDR3 protein is CASSFPQYEQYF. Written as DNA, the CDR3 is TGTGCCAGCAGCTTTCCCCAGTACGAGCAGTACTTC.

This clone was recorded a few times. J is TRBJ1-5 and V is TRBV28; D is uncertain. Germline V gives CDR1 MDHEN, CDR2 SYDVKM. CDR3 length equals 14 residues. V gave up 9 bases and J gave up 3 bases, with 15 bases separating them. As DNA, the CDR3 is TGTGCCAGTGGGCCCGGACCGATCAATCAGCCCCAGCATTTT. Protein product: CASGPGPINQPQHF. Full variable domain (remainder filled in from reference TRBV28 and TRBJ1-5): DVKVTQSSRYLVKRTGEKVFLECVQDMDHENMFWYRQDPGLGLRLIYFSYDVKMKEKGDIPEGYSVSREKKERFSLILESASTNQTSMYLCASGPGPINQPQHFGDGTRLSIL.

The chain recombines TRBV5-6 with TRBJ2-7; D is possibly TRBD2 (6 bases). Trimming took 6 bases from V and 3 from J, leaving 19 bases between them. Looked up from germline, CDR1 is SGHDT and CDR2 is YYEEEE. The CDR3 has 15 residues. The CDR3 coding sequence is TGTGCCAGCACCACCGGAGGCGGGAAACTCTACGAGCAGTACTTC. Protein sequence: CASTTGGGKLYEQYF.

The chain couples TRBV7-2 to TRBJ2-5, with 8 bases aligning to TRBD2. Germline V gene data show CDR1 as SGHTA and CDR2 as FQGNSA. V was pared by 1 base and J by 7 bases, with 8 bases of the junction left unmatched. The CDR3 runs to 15 residues. The CDR3 DNA reads as TGTGCCAGCAGCTTAGTGACTAGCGTCCGCGGGACCCAGTACTTC. Protein sequence: CASSLVTSVRGTQYF. Full variable domain (remainder filled in from reference TRBV7-2 and TRBJ2-5): GAGVSQSPSNKVTEKGKDVELRCDPISGHTALYWYRQSLGQGLEFLIYFQGNSAPDKSGLPSDRFSAERTGGSVSTLTIQRTQQEDSAVYLCASSLVTSVRGTQYFGPGTRLLVL.

This chain links TRBV12-1 with TRBJ1-1. TRBV12-1 counts as a pseudogene. The CDR3 length is 15 residues. CDR3 DNA: TGTGCCAGCAGCTTTGATCGTCTCGGAAGGTGTGAAGCTTTCTTT. Residues: CASSFDRLGRCEAFF.

V and J are TRBV12-3 or TRBV12-4 and TRBJ1-2; D uncertain. CDR3 length: 12 amino acids. With 6 bases removed from V and 4 bases from J, the gap between germline ends came to 9 bases. The CDR3 is CASSLFGYGYTF. DNA for the CDR3: TGTGCCAGCAGCTTGTTCGGCTATGGCTACACCTTC.